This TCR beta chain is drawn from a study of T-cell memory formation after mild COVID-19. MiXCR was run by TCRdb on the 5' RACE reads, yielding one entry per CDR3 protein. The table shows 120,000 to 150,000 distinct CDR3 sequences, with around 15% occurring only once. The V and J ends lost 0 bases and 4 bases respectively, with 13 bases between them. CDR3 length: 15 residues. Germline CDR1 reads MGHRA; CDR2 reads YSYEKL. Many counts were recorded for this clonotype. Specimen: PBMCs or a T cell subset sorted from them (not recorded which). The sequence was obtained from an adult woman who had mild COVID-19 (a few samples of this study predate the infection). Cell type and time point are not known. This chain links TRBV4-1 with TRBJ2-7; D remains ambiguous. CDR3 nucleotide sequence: TGCGCCAGCAGCCAAGAATTCAGGCCACTATACGAGCAGTACTTC. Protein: CASSQEFRPLYEQYF.